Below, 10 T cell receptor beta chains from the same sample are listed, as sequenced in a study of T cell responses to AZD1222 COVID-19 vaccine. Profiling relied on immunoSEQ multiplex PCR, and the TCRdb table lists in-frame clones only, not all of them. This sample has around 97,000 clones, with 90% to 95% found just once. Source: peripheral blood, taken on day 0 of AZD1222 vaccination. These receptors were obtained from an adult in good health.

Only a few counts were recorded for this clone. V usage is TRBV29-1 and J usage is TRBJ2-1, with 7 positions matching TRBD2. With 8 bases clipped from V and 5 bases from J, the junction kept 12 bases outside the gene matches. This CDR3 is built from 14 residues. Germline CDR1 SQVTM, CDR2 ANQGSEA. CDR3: CSPKPGAGDNEQFF. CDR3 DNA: TGCAGCCCTAAGCCTGGGGCGGGGGACAATGAGCAGTTCTTC.

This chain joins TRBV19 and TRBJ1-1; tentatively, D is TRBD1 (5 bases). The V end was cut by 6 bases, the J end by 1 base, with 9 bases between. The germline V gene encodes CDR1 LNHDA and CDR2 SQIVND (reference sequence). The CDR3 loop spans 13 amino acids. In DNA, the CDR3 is TGTGCCAGTAGGAGGGGTACGAACACTGAAGCTTTCTTT. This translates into CASRRGTNTEAFF.

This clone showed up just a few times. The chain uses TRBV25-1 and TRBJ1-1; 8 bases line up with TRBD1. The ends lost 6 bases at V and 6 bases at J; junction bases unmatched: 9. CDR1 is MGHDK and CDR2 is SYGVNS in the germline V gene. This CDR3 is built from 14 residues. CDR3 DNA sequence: TGTGCCAGCAGCCAGGGACAGGTAGGACCTGAAGCTTTCTTT. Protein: CASSQGQVGPEAFF.

For the CDR3, the DNA is TGTGCCAGCAGTGGGCTGAGGACAGGGGAGCCGGGGGAGGTGGCTGAAGCTTTCTTT. Its translation is CASSGLRTGEPGEVAEAFF. The chain links TRBV6-4 to TRBJ1-1; 9 bases align to TRBD1. Looked up from germline, CDR1 is MRHNA and CDR2 is SNTAGT. This CDR3 has 19 amino acids. V dropped 4 bases and J dropped 6; count of bases not matched to a gene: 21.

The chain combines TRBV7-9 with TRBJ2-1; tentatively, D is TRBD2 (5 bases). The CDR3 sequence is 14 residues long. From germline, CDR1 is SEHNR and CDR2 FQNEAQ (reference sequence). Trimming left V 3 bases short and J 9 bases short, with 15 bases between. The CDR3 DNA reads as TGTGCCAGCAGCTTCGTGGGCCCGGGGAGTGAGCAGTTCTTC. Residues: CASSFVGPGSEQFF.

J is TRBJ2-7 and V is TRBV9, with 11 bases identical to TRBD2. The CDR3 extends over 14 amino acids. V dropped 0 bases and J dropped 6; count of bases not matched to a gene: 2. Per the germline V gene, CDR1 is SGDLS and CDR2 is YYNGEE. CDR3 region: CASSVEGLAVEQYF. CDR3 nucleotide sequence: TGTGCCAGCAGCGTAGAGGGACTAGCGGTCGAGCAGTACTTC.

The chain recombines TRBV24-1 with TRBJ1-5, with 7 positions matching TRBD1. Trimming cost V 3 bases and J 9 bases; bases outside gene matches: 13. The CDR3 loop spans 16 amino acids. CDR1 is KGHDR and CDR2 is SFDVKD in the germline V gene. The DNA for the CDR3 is TGTGCCACCAGTGATAGCGGGACAGCCTCCCGGGGGCCCCAGCATTTT. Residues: CATSDSGTASRGPQHF.

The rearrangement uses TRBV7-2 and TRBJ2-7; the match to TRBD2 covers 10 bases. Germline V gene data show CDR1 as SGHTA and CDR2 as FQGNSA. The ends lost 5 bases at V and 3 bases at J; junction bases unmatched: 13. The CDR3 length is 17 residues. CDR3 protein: CASSARTSGLIFYEQYF. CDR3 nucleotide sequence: TGTGCCAGCAGCGCAAGGACTAGCGGACTGATATTCTACGAGCAGTACTTC.

The CDR3: CASSQDPQPQTQYF. CDR3 coding DNA: TGTGCCAGCAGCCAAGATCCCCAGCCCCAGACCCAGTACTTC. The chain carries TRBV14 and TRBJ2-5; D uncertain. The germline CDR1 and CDR2 sequences are SGHDN and FVKESK. V lost 0 bases to trimming and J lost 6 bases, with 11 bases between them. The CDR3 sequence is 14 residues long. The complete variable domain, with remaining parts taken from reference TRBV14 and TRBJ2-5, reads EAGVTQFPSHSVIEKGQTVTLRCDPISGHDNLYWYRRVMGKEIKFLLHFVKESKQDESGMPNNRFLAERTGGTYSTLKVQPAELEDSGVYFCASSQDPQPQTQYFGPGTRLLVL.

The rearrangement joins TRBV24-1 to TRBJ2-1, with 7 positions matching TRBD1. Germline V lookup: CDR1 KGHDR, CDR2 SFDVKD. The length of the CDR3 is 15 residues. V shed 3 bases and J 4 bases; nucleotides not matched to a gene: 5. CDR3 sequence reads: CATSDPGQLYNEQFF. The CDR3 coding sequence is TGTGCCACCAGTGATCCGGGACAGCTTTACAATGAGCAGTTCTTC.